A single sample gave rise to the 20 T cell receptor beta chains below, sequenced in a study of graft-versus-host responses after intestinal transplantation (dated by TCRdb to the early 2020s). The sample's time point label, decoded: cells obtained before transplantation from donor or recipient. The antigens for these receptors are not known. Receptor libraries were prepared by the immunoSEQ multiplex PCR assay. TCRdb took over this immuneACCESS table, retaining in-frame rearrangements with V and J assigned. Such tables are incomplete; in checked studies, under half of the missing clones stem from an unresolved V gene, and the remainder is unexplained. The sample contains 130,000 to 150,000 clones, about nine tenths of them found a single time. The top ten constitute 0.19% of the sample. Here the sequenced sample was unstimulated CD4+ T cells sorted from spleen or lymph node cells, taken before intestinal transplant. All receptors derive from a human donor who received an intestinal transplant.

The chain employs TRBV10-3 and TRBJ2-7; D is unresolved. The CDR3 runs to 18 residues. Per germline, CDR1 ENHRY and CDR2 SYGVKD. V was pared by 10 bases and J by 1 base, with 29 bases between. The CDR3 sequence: CATADRDGPDLRSYEQYF. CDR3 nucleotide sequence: TGTGCCACCGCGGACCGAGATGGACCTGACCTTAGATCCTACGAGCAGTACTTC.

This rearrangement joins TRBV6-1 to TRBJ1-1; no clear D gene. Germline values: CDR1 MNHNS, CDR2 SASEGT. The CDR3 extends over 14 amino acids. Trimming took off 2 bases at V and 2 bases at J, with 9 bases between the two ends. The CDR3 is CASSERPTNTEAFF. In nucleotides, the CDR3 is TGTGCCAGCAGTGAAAGACCGACAAACACTGAAGCTTTCTTT.

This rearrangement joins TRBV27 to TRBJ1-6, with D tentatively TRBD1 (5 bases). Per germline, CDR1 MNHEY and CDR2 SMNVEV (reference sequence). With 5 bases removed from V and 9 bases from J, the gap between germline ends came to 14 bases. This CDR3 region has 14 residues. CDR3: CASSRGVSSSPLHF. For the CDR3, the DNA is TGTGCCAGCAGTAGGGGCGTTAGTAGTTCACCCCTCCACTTT.

The CDR3 loop reads CAILPGDSGLDYGYTF. CDR3 nucleotide sequence: TGTGCCATCCTTCCGGGCGACAGCGGTTTGGACTATGGCTACACCTTC. This sequence joins TRBV10-3 and TRBJ1-2; D is perhaps TRBD1 (5 bases). This CDR3 is built from 16 residues. V was trimmed by 8 bases and J by 3 bases, leaving 22 bases between them. Germline V gene data show CDR1 as ENHRY and CDR2 as SYGVKD.

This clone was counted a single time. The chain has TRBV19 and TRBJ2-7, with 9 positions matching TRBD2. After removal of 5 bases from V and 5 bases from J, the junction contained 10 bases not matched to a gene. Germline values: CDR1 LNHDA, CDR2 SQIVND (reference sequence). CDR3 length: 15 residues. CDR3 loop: CASSELAGSHDEQYF. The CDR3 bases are TGTGCCAGTAGTGAGCTAGCGGGATCTCACGACGAGCAGTACTTC.

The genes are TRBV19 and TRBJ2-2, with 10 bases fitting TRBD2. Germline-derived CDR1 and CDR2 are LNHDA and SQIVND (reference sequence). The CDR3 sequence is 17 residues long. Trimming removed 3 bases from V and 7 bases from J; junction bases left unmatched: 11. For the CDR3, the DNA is TGTGCCAGTAGTATTGCTAGCGGGAGATTCCTCGGCGGGGAGCTGTTTTTT. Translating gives CASSIASGRFLGGELFF.

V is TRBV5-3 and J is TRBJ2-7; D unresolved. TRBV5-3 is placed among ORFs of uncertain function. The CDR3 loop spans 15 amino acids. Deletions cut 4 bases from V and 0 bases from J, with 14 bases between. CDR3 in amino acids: CARSPARHSSYEQYF. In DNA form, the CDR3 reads TGTGCCAGAAGCCCAGCAAGACACAGCTCCTACGAGCAGTACTTC.

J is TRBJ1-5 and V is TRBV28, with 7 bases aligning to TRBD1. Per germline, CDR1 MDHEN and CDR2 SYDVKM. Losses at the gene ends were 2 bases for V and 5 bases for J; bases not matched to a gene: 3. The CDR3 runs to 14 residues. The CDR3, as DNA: TGTGCCAGCAGTTTAGGGACAGCTTATCAGCCCCAGCATTTT. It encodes CASSLGTAYQPQHF. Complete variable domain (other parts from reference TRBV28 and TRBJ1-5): DVKVTQSSRYLVKRTGEKVFLECVQDMDHENMFWYRQDPGLGLRLIYFSYDVKMKEKGDIPEGYSVSREKKERFSLILESASTNQTSMYLCASSLGTAYQPQHFGDGTRLSIL.

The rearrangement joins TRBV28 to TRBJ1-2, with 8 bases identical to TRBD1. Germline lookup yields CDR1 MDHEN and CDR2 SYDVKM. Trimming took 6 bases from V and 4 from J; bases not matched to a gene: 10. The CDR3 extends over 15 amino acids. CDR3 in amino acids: CASRYYRGSSYGYTF. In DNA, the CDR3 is TGTGCCAGCAGATATTACAGGGGGAGTAGCTATGGCTACACCTTC.

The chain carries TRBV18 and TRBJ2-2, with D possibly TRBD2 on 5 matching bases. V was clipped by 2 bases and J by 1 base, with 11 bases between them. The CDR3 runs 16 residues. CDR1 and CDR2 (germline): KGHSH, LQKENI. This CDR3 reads CASSPGRGGNTGELFF. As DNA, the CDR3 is TGTGCCAGCTCACCAGGCAGAGGAGGGAACACCGGGGAGCTGTTTTTT. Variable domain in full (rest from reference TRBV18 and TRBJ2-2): NAGVMQNPRHLVRRRGQEARLRCSPMKGHSHVYWYRQLPEEGLKFMVYLQKENIIDESGMPKERFSAEFPKEGPSILRIQQVVRGDSAAYFCASSPGRGGNTGELFFGEGSRLTVL.

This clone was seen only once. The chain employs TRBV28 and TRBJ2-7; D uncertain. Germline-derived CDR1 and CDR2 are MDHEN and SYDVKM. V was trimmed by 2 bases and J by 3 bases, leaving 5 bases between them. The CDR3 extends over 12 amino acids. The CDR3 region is CASSLNSYEQYF. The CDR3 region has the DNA TGTGCCAGCAGTTTAAACAGCTACGAGCAGTACTTC.

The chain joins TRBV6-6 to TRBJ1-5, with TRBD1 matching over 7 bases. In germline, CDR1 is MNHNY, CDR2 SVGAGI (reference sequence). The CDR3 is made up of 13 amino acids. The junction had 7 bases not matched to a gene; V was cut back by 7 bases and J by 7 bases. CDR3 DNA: TGTGCCAGCACCGACAGGGTAGAGCAGCCCCAGCATTTT. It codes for CASTDRVEQPQHF.

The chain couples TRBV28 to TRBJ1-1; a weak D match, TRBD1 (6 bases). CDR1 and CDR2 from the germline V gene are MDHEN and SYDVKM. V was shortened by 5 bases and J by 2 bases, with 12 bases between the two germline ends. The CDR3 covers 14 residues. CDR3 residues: CASSRGLGNTEAFF. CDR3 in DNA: TGTGCCAGCAGTCGGGGGCTCGGCAACACTGAAGCTTTCTTT.

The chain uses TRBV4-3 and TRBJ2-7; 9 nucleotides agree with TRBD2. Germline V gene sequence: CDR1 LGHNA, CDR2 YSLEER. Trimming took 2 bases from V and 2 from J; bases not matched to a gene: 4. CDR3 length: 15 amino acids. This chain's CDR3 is CASSQMPSGTYEQYF. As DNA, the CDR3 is TGCGCCAGCAGCCAAATGCCTAGCGGGACCTACGAGCAGTACTTC.

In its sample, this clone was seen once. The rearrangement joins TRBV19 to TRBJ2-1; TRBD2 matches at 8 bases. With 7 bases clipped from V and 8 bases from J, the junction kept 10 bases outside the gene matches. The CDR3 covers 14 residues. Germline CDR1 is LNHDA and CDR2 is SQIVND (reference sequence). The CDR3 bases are TGTGCCAGTACCGTGCTGAGCGGGAGCCATGAGCAGTTCTTC. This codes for CASTVLSGSHEQFF.

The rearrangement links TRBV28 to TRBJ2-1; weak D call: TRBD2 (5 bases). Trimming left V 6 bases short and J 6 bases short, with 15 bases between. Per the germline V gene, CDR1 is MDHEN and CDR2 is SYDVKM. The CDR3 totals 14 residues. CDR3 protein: CASSRLGLFNEQFF. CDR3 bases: TGTGCCAGCAGCCGTCTAGGACTTTTCAATGAGCAGTTCTTC.

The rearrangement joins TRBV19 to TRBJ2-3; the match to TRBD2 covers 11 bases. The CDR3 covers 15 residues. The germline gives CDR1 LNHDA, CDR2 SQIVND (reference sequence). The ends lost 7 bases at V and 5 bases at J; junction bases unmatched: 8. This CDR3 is CASTPIGLAGDTQYF. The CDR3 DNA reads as TGTGCCAGTACCCCCATCGGACTAGCGGGAGATACGCAGTATTTT.

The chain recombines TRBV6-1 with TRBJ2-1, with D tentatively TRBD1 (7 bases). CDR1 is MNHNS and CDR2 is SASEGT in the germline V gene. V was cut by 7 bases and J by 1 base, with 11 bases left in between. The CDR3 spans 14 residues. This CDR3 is CASIRGESYNEQFF. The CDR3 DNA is TGTGCCAGCATCAGGGGGGAATCCTACAATGAGCAGTTCTTC.

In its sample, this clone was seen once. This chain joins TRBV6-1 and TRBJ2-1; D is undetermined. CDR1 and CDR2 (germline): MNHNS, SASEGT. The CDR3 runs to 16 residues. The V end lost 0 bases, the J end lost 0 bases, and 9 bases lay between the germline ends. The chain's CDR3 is CASSEAGRRSYNEQFF. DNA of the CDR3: TGTGCCAGCAGTGAAGCGGGCCGCCGCTCCTACAATGAGCAGTTCTTC.

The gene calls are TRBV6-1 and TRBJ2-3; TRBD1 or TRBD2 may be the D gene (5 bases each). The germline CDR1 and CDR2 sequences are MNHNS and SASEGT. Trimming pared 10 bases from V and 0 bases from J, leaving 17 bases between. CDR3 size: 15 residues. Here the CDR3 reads CATQRRGLSTDTQYF. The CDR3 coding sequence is TGTGCCACCCAGAGACGGGGCTTAAGCACAGATACGCAGTATTTT.